The entry that follows covers one TCR beta chain sequence. This clonotype was seen many times. Its target antigen remains unknown. Base-call qualities are not available, and no considerably larger clone is one nucleotide away. The data belong to a study of T cells in Graves' hyperthyroidism and ophthalmopathy (dated by TCRdb to about 2019). For the study in its entirety: Peripheral blood samples were taken at the time of initial diagnosis, prior to any treatment. To identify TCR V-J signatures that set the groups apart, the researchers used a discovery cohort of more than 95 patients, made up of 43 with Graves' ophthalmopathy and around 58 with stable Graves' hyperthyroidism. Prospective prediction of ophthalmopathy was tested in an independent validation cohort of some 19 hyperthyroidism patients and some 17 patients who later progressed to ophthalmopathy. The 100 discovery patients were randomly split 7:3 into training and test sets. In addition, the study compared T-cell repertoires in thyroid tissue and in blood from a handful of Graves' hyperthyroidism patients. Following sampling, methimazole starting at 30 mg daily was given to hyperthyroidism patients, and high-dose intravenous methylprednisolone was given to ophthalmopathy patients. According to the paper, TCR Vbeta CDR3 sequencing was carried out on more than 120 peripheral blood samples, which came from around 43 ophthalmopathy, about 75 hyperthyroidism and roughly 17 progressor patients. Study-wide findings and limitations: No statistical method was used to fix the sample size in advance, and group allocation was not hidden from the investigators. A model built on a 13 V-J signature distinguished ophthalmopathy from stable hyperthyroidism, reaching 85% to 90% sensitivity and about 81% specificity in cross-validation and 80%/75% in testing. In validation, progression to ophthalmopathy was predicted by the model with nearly 71% sensitivity and just over 72% specificity, a median of about 6.8 months before onset. Blood samples also contained most of the expanded thyroid clonotypes (frequency above 0.001), which suggests that blood repertoires may reflect thyroid immune responses.

The TCR beta CDR3 regions were amplified from RNA transcripts. For the first round of RT-PCR on the TCR CDR3, the HTBI primer set was used together with the Qiagen OneStep RT-PCR kit. Libraries were constructed in a second round of multiplex PCR, after which size selection and purification were performed. The libraries were sequenced on an Illumina HiSeq2000 using paired-end 100 bp reads. As for how the authors treated the data: SOAPnuke was used to process the raw data, with reads discarded if the reads contained adapters or uncalled bases, had a mean Phred below 15, or lacked an exact constant-primer or identifier match. High-quality paired reads were merged using COPE v1.2.5, and each unique nucleotide sequence was defined as a clonotype. Clonotypes were aligned to IMGT TRBV, TRBD and TRBJ reference segments using MiTCR v1.1. Analysis was restricted to V-J combinations with a frequency above 0.0001, which covered approximately 99% of repertoires. A TCS score was defined as the ratio of F50 (clonal expansion) to E x V (chaos), with BLOSUM62-based TCRdist applied between CDR3 peptides within each V-J. Welch's t-statistics and random forest reduced roughly 530 V-J features to some 14, which were used in a naive Bayes classifier (R e1071). The raw public reads went through TCRdb reprocessing: fastp at Q25, MiXCR clone calling, in-frame beta chains kept. All rows with the same CDR3 protein become a single entry with the most common DNA and genes. The V and J calls reflect TCRdb's pipeline rather than the authors' work. The sample includes hundreds of thousands of distinct CDR3 sequences, with roughly 15% observed a single time. In total, the top ten clones hold about 10% of the sample.

Stable Graves' hyperthyroidism was defined as the absence of progression to ophthalmopathy over 18 months of follow-up. Hyperthyroidism patients were aged 18 to 65 years and newly diagnosed, with disease duration of less than 2 months. Any patient with an uncontrolled infection, another autoimmune disease, pregnancy or lactation was excluded. Diagnoses relied on clinical symptoms, serum thyroxine and TRAb, thyroid ultrasound and orbital computed tomography. Ficoll-Paque density gradient centrifugation was used to isolate PBMCs from about 10 ml of fresh peripheral blood. Trizol reagent was used to extract total RNA, and RNA quality was then checked on an Agilent 2100 Bioanalyzer. The CDR3 contains 14 residues, cysteine and phenylalanine counted. Solely the CDR3 DNA is kept, with 42 bases framed from the first base. The germline V gene provides CDR1 SGHNT and CDR2 YENEEA. V loses 2 bases of germline sequence and J loses 1 base, and the interval between the two ends is 5 bases.

The sample was blood. The clonotype was recovered from a woman aged 18-29 years with Graves' hyperthyroidism. The V gene is TRBV11-3 and the J gene is TRBJ2-2, with no reliable assignment of the D segment. The CDR3 here reads CASSLNWNTGELFF. The DNA reads TGTGCCAGCAGCTTAAACTGGAACACCGGGGAGCTGTTTTTT.